This TCR beta chain was documented in a study of human T cells and chemical hapten exposure. Time point defined: patch test 1, 2 weeks after DPC sensitization. The sample's treatment: therapeutic diphenylcyclopropenone sensitization with weekly scalp DPC. Each patch test followed a blood draw. This clonotype was found many times. A single record per CDR3 protein comes from TCRdb applying MiXCR to the RACE reads. The table records 79,000 or so distinct CDR3 sequences, 10% to 13% of them present only once. The receptor was derived from a woman aged 50 to 60 with alopecia areata. Some clones in this sample may be carry-over from other donors' samples. The sample in question was whole blood, obtained in connection with sensitization to the hapten diphenylcyclopropenone (DPC).

The CDR3 bases are TGCGCCAGCAGCTTGACGGGGCAGATCCAAGAGACCCAGTACTTC. Encoded protein: CASSLTGQIQETQYF. V and J are TRBV5-1 and TRBJ2-5; TRBD1 or TRBD2 may be the D gene (5 bases each). The length of the CDR3 is 15 residues. Germline V gene data show CDR1 as SGHRS and CDR2 as YFSETQ. Between the trimmed V and J ends, which lost 1 base and 1 base, there was a span of 11 bases.